This T cell receptor (beta chain) was identified in a study of blood T cells in healthy people across ages. Study-level results: Researchers report that TCR beta diversity correlated strongly with naive T cell percentage. Measured against age, TCR beta diversity per million T cells decreased in a roughly linear manner.

The CDR3 spans 12 residues. CDR1 is SQVTM and CDR2 is ANQGSEA in the germline V gene. This clonotype was detected many times. Its antigen remains unknown. Primed by a sample-barcoded 5' primer and a J-beta primer mix, a second PCR proceeded for about 6 to 11 cycles. A template-switch adaptor that had 12 random nucleotides put a tag on each cDNA molecule. TCRdb reanalysed the 5' RACE reads using MiXCR and keeps one entry per CDR3 protein. The sample shows about 770,000 distinct CDR3 sequences, roughly 44% of them seen only once. This receptor was identified in a man in his 60s in good health. Sequencing used blood. The chain has TRBV29-1 and TRBJ2-4; 10 positions match TRBD1. The J call is uncertain, as TRBJ2-7 better fits the DNA end. Here the CDR3 reads CSGGQGDYEQYF. The DNA for the CDR3 is TGCAGTGGTGGACAGGGGGACTACGAGCAGTACTTC.